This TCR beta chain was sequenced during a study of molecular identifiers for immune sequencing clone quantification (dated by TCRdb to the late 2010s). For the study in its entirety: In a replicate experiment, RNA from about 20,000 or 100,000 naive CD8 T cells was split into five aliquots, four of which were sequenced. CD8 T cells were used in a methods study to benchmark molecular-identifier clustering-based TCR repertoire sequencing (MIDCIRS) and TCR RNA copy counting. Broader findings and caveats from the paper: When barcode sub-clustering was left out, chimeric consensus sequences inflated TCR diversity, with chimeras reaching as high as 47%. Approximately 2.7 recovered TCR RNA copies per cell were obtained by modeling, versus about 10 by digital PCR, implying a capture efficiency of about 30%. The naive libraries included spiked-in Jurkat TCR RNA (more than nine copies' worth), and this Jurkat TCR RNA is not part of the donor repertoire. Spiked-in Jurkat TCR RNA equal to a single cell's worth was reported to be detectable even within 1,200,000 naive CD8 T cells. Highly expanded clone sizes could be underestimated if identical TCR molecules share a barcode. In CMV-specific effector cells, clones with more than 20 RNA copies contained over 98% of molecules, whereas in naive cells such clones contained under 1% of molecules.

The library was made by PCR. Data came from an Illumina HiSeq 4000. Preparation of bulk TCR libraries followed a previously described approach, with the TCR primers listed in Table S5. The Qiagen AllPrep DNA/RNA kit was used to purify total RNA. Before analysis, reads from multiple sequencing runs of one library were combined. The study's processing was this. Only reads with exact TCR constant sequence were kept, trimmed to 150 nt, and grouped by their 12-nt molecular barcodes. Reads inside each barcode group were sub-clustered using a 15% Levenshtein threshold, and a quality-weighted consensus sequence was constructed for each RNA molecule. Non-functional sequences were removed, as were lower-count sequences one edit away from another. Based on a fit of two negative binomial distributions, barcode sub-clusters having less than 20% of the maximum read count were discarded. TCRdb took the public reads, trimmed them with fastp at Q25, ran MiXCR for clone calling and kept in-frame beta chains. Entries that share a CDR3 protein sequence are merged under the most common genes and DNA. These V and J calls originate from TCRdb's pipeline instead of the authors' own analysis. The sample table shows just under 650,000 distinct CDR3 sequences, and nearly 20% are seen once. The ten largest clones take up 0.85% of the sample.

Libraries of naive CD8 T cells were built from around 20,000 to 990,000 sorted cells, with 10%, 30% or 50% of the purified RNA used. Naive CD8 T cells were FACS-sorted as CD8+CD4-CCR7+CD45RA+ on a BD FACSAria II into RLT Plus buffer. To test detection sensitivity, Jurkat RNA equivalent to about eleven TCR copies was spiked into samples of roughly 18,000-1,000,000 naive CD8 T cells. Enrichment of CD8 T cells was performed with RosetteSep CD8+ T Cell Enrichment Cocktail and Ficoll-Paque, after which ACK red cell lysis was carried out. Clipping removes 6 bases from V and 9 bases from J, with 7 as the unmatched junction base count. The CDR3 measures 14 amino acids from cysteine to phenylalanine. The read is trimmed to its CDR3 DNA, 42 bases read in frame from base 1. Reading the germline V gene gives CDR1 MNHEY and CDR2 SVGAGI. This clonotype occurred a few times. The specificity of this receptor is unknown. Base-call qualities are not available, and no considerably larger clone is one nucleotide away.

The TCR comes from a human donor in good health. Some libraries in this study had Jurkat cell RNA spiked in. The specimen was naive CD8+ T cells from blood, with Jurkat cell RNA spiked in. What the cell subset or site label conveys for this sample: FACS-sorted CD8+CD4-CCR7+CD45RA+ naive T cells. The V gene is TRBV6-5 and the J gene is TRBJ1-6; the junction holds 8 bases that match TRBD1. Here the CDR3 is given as CASSSTGAISPLHF. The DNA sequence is TGTGCCAGCAGCTCGACAGGGGCGATTTCACCCCTCCACTTT.